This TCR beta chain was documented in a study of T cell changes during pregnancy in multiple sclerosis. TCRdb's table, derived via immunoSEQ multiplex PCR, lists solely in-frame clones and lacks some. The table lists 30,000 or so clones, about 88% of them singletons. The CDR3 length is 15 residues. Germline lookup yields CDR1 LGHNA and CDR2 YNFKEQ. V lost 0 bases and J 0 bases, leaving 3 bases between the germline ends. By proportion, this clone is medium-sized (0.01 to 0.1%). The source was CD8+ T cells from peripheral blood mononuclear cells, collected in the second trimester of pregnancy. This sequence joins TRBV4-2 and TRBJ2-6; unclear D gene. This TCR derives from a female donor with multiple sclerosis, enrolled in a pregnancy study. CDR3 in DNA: TGTGCCAGCAGCCAAGACAGCTCTGGGGCCAACGTCCTGACTTTC. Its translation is CASSQDSSGANVLTF.